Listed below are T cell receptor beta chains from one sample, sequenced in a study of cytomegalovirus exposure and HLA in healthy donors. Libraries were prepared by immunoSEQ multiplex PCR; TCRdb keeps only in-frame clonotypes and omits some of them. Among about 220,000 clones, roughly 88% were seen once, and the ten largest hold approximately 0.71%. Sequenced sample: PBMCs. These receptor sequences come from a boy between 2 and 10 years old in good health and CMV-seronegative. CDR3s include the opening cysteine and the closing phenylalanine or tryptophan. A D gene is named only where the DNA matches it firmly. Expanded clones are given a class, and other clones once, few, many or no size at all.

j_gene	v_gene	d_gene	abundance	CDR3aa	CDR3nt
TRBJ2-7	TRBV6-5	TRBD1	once	CASSRDRAYEQYF	TGTGCCAGCAGTCGCGACAGGGCCTACGAGCAGTACTTC
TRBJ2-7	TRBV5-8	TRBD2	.	CASRYYRGGVSYEQYF	TGTGCCAGCAGATACTACCGGGGGGGAGTCTCCTACGAGCAGTACTTC
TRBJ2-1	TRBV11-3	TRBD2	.	CASSFSGANNEQFF	TGTGCCAGCAGCTTTAGCGGGGCAAACAATGAGCAGTTCTTC
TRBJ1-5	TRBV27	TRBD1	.	CASSLHLQGNQPQHF	TGTGCCAGCAGTTTACACCTACAGGGGAATCAGCCCCAGCATTTT
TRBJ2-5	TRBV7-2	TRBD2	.	CASSPPRTSGSETQYF	TGTGCCAGCAGCCCCCCGCGGACTAGCGGGAGTGAGACCCAGTACTTC
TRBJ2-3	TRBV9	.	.	CASSSTYSTDTQYF	TGTGCCAGCAGCTCCACTTATAGCACAGATACGCAGTATTTT
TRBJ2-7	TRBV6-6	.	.	CASSYADSPSYEQYF	TGTGCCAGCAGTTACGCCGACAGCCCCTCCTACGAGCAGTACTTC
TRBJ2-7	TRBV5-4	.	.	CVSSPSLGSYEQYF	TGTGTCAGCAGCCCGAGCCTAGGTTCCTACGAGCAGTACTTC
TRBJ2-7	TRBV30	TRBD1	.	CAWAPGQTYEQYF	TGTGCCTGGGCCCCGGGACAGACCTACGAGCAGTACTTC
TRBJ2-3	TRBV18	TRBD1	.	CASSPLTGGATDTQYF	TGTGCCAGCTCACCCCTGACAGGGGGTGCGACGGATACGCAGTATTTT
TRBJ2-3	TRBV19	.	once	CASSIKRHTDTQYF	TGTGCCAGTAGTATTAAGCGGCACACAGATACGCAGTATTTT
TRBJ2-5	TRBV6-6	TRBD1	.	CASRGDRQETQYF	TGTGCCAGCAGGGGGGACAGACAAGAGACCCAGTACTTC
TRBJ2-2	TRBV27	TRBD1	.	CASTASTGTASWELFF	TGTGCCAGCACTGCTTCAACCGGGACAGCTTCTTGGGAGCTGTTTTTT
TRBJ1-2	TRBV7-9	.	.	CASSLGGGTYTF	TGTGCCAGCAGCTTAGGTGGGGGGACCTACACCTTC
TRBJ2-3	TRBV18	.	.	CASSRGLDTQYF	TGTGCCAGCTCACGGGGGCTAGATACGCAGTATTTT
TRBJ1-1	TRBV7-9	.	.	CASTTGNTEAFF	TGTGCCAGCACCACAGGGAACACTGAAGCTTTCTTT
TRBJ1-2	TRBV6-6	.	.	CASSYSHTGPLGYTF	TGTGCCAGCAGTTACTCGCATACAGGGCCCCTAGGCTACACCTTC
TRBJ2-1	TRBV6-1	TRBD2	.	CASSEPASGLQFF	TGTGCCAGCAGTGAACCGGCTAGCGGCCTGCAGTTCTTC
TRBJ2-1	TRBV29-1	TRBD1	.	CSAFRGNEQFF	TGCAGCGCTTTCAGGGGGAATGAGCAGTTCTTC
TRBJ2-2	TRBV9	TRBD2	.	CASSVPSGEVTGELFF	TGTGCCAGCAGCGTCCCTAGCGGGGAGGTAACCGGGGAGCTGTTTTTT
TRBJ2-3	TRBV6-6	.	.	CASSYSKREDTQYF	TGTGCCAGCAGTTACTCGAAAAGGGAGGATACGCAGTATTTT
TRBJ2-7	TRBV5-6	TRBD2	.	CASSLEVGGGHRSDEQYF	TGTGCCAGCAGCTTGGAGGTCGGGGGGGGACACCGGAGCGACGAGCAGTACTTC
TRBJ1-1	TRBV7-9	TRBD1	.	CASSSPARGCCPDTEAFF	TGTGCCAGCAGCTCCCCTGCCAGGGGGTGTTGCCCGGACACTGAAGCTTTCTTT
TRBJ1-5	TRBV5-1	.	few	CASSLGGQGFQPQHF	TGCGCCAGCAGCTTGGGGGGGCAAGGTTTTCAGCCCCAGCATTTT
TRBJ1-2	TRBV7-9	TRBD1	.	CASSSTGADLANYGYTF	TGTGCCAGCAGCTCGACAGGGGCCGATCTTGCTAACTATGGCTACACCTTC
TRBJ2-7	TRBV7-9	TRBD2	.	CSSSLFYGTSGGPGYEQYF	TGTTCCAGCAGCCTCTTTTACGGGACTAGCGGGGGGCCTGGCTACGAGCAGTACTTC
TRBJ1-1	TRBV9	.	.	CASSVAGGYGEAFF	TGTGCCAGCAGCGTAGCGGGGGGGTACGGTGAAGCTTTCTTT
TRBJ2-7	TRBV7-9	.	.	CSSSATYEQYF	TGTTCCAGCAGCGCTACCTACGAGCAGTACTTC
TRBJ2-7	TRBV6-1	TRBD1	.	CASSEAQGALYEQYF	TGTGCCAGCAGTGAAGCGCAGGGGGCTCTCTACGAGCAGTACTTC
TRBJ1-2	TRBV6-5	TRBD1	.	CASSLLQGARGYTF	TGTGCCAGCAGTTTACTACAGGGGGCGCGTGGCTACACCTTC